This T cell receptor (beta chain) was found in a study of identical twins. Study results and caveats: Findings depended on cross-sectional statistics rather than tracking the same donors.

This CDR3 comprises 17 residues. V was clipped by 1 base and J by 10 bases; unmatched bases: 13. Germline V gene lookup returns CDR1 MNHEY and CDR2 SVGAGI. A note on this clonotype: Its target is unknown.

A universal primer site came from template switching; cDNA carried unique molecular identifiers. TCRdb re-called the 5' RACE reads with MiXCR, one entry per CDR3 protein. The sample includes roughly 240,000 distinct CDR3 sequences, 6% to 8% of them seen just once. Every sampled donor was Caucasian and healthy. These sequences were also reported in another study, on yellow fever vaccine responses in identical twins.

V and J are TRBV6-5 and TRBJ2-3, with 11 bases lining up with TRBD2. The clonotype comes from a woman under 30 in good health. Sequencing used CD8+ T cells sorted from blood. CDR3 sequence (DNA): TGTGCCAGCAGTTACTTATCGACCGGGACTAGCGGCGAGGCGCAGTATTTT. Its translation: CASSYLSTGTSGEAQYF.